The rows below give T cell receptor beta chains drawn from one sample of a study of PD-1 blockade in classical Hodgkin lymphoma. Clones were sequenced by immunoSEQ multiplex PCR, and TCRdb holds only the in-frame ones, with some missing. There are some 30,000 clones in the sample; roughly 70% occur only once, and around 15% lies in the top ten. The sequenced sample was peripheral blood mononuclear cells (PBMCs), obtained before the second cycle of nivolumab. The receptors come from a human donor with classical Hodgkin lymphoma. The CDR3 runs from the conserved cysteine through the conserved F or W. The order of the fields is J gene, clone size, D gene, CDR3 length, V gene, CDR3 protein, CDR3 DNA. A D gene is named only where the DNA matches it firmly. The size entry is marked missing in some rows and otherwise reads once, few, many or a size class.

>TRBJ2-3|NA|TRBD2|14|TRBV14
CASSRGLAGDTQYF
TGTGCCAGCAGCCGCGGACTAGCCGGGGATACGCAGTATTTT
>TRBJ1-1|few|NA|12|TRBV18
CASSPLQGEAFF
TGTGCCAGCTCACCCCTGCAGGGCGAAGCTTTCTTT
>TRBJ1-1|few|NA|15|TRBV11-2
CASSSLLTGRYEAFF
TGTGCCAGCAGCTCCCTACTGACAGGCCGGTATGAAGCTTTCTTT
>TRBJ1-3|few|NA|17|TRBV2
CASSAVARRSSGNTIYF
TGTGCCAGCAGTGCCGTTGCCCGGAGATCCTCTGGAAACACCATATATTTT
>TRBJ1-1|few|NA|13|TRBV6-5
CASSPHRDTEAFF
TGTGCCAGCAGCCCGCACAGGGATACTGAAGCTTTCTTT
>TRBJ1-2|NA|NA|15|TRBV7-9
CASSLAGNTNYGYTF
TGTGCCAGCAGCTTAGCGGGCAACACTAACTATGGCTACACCTTC
>TRBJ1-6|NA|TRBD1|15|TRBV7-9
CASSRTGGFNSPLHF
TGTGCCAGCAGCCGAACAGGGGGGTTTAATTCACCCCTCCACTTT
>TRBJ2-4|NA|NA|15|TRBV2
CASSEMDGDKNIQYF
TGTGCCAGCAGTGAAATGGACGGTGACAAAAACATTCAGTACTTC
>TRBJ2-2|once|NA|14|TRBV19
CASSSGSYTGELFF
TGTGCCAGTAGTTCGGGCAGTTACACCGGGGAGCTGTTTTTT
>TRBJ1-6|once|TRBD1|19|TRBV27
CASSLRGQGSRFYNSPLHF
TGTGCCAGCAGTTTACGAGGACAGGGGTCCCGATTCTATAATTCACCCCTCCACTTT
>TRBJ1-1|once|TRBD1|15|TRBV6-5
CASTEGPGGGTEAFF
TGTGCCAGCACGGAGGGGCCAGGGGGAGGCACTGAAGCTTTCTTT
>TRBJ1-1|medium-sized|NA|14|TRBV7-2
CASMNRGGNTEAFF
TGTGCCAGCATGAACCGAGGGGGGAACACTGAAGCTTTCTTT
>TRBJ2-7|NA|NA|16|TRBV4-2
CASSQGLRDLSYEQYF
TGTGCCAGCAGCCAAGGGCTCCGGGACTTATCCTACGAGCAGTACTTC
>TRBJ1-2|NA|NA|12|TRBV28
CASSFADYGYTF
TGTGCCAGCAGTTTTGCAGACTATGGCTACACCTTC
>TRBJ1-1|NA|TRBD1|14|TRBV5-1
CASTRDRVTPEAFF
TGCGCCAGCACACGAGACAGGGTGACTCCTGAAGCTTTCTTT
>TRBJ1-1|NA|TRBD1|13|TRBV4-2
CASSPGGVTEAFF
TGTGCCAGCAGCCCAGGGGGGGTCACTGAAGCTTTCTTT
>TRBJ1-4|NA|TRBD1|16|TRBV19
CASSPGQGVRNEKLFF
TGTGCCAGTAGTCCGGGACAGGGGGTCCGGAATGAAAAACTGTTTTTT
>TRBJ1-1|NA|NA|13|TRBV15
CATSRVLGTEAFF
TGTGCCACCAGCAGAGTTCTGGGCACTGAAGCTTTCTTT
>TRBJ1-1|NA|TRBD1|16|TRBV5-1
CASSPRTGAGNTEAFF
TGCGCCAGCAGCCCCAGGACAGGGGCCGGGAACACTGAAGCTTTCTTT
>TRBJ1-3|NA|NA|16|TRBV7-9
CASSLGVRPSGNTIYF
TGTGCCAGCAGCTTGGGGGTACGACCCTCTGGAAACACCATATATTTT